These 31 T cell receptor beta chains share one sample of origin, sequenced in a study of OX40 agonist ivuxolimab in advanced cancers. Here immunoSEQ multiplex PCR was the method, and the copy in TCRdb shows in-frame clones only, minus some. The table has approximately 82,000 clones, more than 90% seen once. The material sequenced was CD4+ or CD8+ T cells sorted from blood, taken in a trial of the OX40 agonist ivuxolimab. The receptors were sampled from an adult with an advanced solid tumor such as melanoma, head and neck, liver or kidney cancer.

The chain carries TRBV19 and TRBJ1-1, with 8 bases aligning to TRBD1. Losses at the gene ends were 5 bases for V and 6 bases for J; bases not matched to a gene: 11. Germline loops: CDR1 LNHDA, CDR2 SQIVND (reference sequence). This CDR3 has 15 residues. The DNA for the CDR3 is TGTGCCAGTAGTTCCCCCGAGGACAGGGATTCTGAAGCTTTCTTT. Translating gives CASSSPEDRDSEAFF.

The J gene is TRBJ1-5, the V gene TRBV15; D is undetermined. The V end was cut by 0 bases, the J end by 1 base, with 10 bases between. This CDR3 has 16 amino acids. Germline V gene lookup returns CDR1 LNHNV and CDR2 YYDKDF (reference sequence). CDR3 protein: CATSRDRPRSNQPQHF. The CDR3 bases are TGTGCCACCAGCAGAGATCGACCTAGGAGCAATCAGCCCCAGCATTTT.

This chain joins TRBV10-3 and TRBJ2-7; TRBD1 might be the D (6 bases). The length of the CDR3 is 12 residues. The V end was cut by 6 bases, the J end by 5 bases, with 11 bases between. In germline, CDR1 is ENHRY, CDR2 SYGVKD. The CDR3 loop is CAIRDNRDEQYF. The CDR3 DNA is TGTGCCATCAGAGACAACAGGGACGAGCAGTACTTC.

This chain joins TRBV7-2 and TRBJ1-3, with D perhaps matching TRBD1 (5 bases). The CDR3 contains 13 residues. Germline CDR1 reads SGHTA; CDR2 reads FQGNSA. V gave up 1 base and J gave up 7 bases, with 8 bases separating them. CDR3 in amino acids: CASSLVWGNTIYF. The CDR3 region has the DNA TGTGCCAGCAGCTTAGTCTGGGGGAACACCATATATTTT.

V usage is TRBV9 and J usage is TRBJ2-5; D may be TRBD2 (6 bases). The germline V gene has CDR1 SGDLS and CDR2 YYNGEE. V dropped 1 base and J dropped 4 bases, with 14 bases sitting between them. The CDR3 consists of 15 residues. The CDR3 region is CASSVNVGGPETQYF. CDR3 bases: TGTGCCAGCAGCGTAAATGTGGGGGGTCCAGAGACCCAGTACTTC.

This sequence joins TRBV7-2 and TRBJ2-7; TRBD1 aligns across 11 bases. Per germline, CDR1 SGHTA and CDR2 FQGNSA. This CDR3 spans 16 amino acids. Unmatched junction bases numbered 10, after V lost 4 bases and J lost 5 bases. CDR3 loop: CASSSWTGGALDEQYF. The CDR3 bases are TGTGCCAGCAGCTCCTGGACAGGGGGCGCTTTGGACGAGCAGTACTTC.

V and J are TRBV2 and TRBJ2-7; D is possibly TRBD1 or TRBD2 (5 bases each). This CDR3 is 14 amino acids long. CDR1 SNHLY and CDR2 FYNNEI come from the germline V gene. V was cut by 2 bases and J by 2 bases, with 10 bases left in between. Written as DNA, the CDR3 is TGTGCCAGCAGTGAAAGGACGGGACCCTACGAGCAGTACTTC. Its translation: CASSERTGPYEQYF. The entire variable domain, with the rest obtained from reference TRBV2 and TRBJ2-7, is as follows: EPEVTQTPSHQVTQMGQEVILRCVPISNHLYFYWYRQILGQKVEFLVSFYNNEISEKSEIFDDQFSVERPDGSNFTLKIRSTKLEDSAMYFCASSERTGPYEQYFGPGTRLTVT.

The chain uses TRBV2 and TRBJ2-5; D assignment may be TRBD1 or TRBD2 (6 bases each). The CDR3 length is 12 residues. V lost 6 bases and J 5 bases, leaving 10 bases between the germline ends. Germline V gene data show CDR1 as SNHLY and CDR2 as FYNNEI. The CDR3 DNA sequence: TGTGCCAGCAGATTAGGGGGGGAGACCCAGTACTTC. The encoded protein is CASRLGGETQYF.

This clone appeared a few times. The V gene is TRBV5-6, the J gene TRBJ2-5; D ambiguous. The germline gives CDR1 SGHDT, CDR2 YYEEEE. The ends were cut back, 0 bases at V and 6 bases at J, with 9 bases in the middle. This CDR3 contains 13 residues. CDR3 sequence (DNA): TGTGCCAGCAGCTTGGCTGGCTGGCAGACCCAGTACTTC. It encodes CASSLAGWQTQYF.

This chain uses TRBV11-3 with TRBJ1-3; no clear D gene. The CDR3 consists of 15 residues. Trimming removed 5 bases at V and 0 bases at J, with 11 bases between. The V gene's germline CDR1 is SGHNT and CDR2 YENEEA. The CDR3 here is CASSPDGTSGNTIYF. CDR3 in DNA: TGTGCCAGCAGCCCGGACGGAACCTCTGGAAACACCATATATTTT. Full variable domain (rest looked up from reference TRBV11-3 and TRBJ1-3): EAGVVQSPRYKIIEKKQPVAFWCNPISGHNTLYWYLQNLGQGPELLIRYENEEAVDDSQLPKDRFSAERLKGVDSTLKIQPAELGDSAVYLCASSPDGTSGNTIYFGEGSWLTVV.

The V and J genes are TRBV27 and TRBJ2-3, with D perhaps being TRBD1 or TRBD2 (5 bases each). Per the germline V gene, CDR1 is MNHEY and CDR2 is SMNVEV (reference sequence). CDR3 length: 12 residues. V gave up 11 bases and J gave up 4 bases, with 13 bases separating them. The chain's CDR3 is CAAWDPPDTQYF. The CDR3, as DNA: TGTGCCGCATGGGACCCCCCAGATACGCAGTATTTT.

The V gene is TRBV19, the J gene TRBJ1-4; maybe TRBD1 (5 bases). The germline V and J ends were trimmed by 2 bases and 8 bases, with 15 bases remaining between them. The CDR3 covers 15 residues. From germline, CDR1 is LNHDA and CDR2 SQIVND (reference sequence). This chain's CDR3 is CASSITRQGNEKLFF. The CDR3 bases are TGTGCCAGTAGTATAACCCGGCAGGGTAACGAAAAACTGTTTTTT.

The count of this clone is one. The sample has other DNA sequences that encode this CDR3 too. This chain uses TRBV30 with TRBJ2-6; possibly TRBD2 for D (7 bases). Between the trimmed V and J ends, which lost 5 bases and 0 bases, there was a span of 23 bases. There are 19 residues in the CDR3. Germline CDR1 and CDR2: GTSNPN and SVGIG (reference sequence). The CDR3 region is CAWRPEGGAAYSGANVLTF. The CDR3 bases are TGTGCCTGGCGGCCCGAGGGGGGGGCAGCTTACTCTGGGGCCAACGTCCTGACTTTC. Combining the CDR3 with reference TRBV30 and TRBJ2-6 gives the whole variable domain SQTIHQWPATLVQPVGSPLSLECTVEGTSNPNLYWYRQAAGRGLQLLFYSVGIGQISSEVPQNLSASRPQDRQFILSSKKLLLSDSGFYLCAWRPEGGAAYSGANVLTFGAGSRLTVL.

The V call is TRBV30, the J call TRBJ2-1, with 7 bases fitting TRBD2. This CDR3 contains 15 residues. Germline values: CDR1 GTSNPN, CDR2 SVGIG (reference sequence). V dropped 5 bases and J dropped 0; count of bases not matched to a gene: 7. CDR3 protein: CAWERGSGSYNEQFF. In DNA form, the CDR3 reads TGTGCCTGGGAGCGGGGCAGCGGCTCCTACAATGAGCAGTTCTTC.

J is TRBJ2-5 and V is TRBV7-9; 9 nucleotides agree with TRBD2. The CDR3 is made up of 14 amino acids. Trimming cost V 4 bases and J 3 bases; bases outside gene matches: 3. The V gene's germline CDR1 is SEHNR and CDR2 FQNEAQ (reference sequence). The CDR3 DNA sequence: TGTGCCAGCAGCTCGCGGGGGGGCAAAGAGACCCAGTACTTC. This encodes CASSSRGGKETQYF.

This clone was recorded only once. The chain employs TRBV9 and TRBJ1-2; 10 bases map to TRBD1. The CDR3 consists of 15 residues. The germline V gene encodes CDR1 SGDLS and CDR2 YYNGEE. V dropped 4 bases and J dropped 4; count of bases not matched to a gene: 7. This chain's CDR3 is CASSLRDRGLYGYTF. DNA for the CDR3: TGTGCCAGCAGCCTAAGGGACAGGGGCCTCTATGGCTACACCTTC.

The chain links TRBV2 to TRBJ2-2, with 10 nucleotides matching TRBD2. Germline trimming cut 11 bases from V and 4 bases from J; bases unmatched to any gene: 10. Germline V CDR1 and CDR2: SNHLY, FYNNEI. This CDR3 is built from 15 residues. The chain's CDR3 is CAYSRLAGVTGELFF. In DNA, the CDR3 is TGTGCCTACTCGCGGCTAGCGGGAGTCACCGGGGAGCTGTTTTTT.

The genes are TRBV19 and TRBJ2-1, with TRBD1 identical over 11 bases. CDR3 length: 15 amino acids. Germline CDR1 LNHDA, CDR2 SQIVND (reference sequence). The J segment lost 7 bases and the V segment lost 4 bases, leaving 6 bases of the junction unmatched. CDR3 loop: CASSTTGTGGNEQFF. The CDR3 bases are TGTGCCAGTAGTACAACCGGGACAGGGGGTAATGAGCAGTTCTTC. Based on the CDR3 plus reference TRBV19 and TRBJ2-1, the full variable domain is DGGITQSPKYLFRKEGQNVTLSCEQNLNHDAMYWYRQDPGQGLRLIYYSQIVNDFQKGDIAEGYSVSREKKESFPLTVTSAQKNPTAFYLCASSTTGTGGNEQFFGPGTRLTVL.

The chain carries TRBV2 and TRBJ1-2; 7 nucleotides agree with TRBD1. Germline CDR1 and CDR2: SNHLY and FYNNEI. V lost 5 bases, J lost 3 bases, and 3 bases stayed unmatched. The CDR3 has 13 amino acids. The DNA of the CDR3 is TGTGCCAGCAGTTCAGACAGGGACTATGGCTACACCTTC. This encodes CASSSDRDYGYTF. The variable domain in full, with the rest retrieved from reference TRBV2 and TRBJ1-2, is EPEVTQTPSHQVTQMGQEVILRCVPISNHLYFYWYRQILGQKVEFLVSFYNNEISEKSEIFDDQFSVERPDGSNFTLKIRSTKLEDSAMYFCASSSDRDYGYTFGSGTRLTVV.

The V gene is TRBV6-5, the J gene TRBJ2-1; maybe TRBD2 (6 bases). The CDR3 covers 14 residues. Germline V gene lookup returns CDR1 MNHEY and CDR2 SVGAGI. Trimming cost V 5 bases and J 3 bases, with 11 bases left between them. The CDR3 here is CASSPQAGYNEQFF. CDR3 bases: TGTGCCAGCAGTCCTCAAGCGGGCTACAATGAGCAGTTCTTC.

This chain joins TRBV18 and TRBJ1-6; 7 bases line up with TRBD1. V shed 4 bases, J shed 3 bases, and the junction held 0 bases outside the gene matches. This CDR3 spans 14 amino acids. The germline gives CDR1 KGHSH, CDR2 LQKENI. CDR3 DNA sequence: TGTGCCAGCTCACGACAGGGCTATAATTCACCCCTCCACTTT. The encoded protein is CASSRQGYNSPLHF.

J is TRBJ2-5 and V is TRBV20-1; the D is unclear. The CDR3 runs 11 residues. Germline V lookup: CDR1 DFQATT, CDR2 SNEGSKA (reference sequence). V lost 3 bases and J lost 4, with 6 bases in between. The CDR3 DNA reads TGCAGTGCTAGTCCATTAGAGACCCAGTACTTC. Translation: CSASPLETQYF.

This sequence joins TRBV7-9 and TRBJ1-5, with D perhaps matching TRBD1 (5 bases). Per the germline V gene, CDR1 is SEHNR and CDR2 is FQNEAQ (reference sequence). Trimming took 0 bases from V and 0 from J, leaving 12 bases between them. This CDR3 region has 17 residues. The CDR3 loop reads CASSLAFGGNSNQPQHF. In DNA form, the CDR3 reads TGTGCCAGCAGCTTAGCGTTTGGGGGGAATAGCAATCAGCCCCAGCATTTT.

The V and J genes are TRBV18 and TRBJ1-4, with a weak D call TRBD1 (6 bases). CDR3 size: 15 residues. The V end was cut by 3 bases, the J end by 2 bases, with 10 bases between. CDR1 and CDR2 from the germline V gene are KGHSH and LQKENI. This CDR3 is CASSPQGSTNEKLFF. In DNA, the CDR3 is TGTGCCAGCTCACCTCAGGGGTCTACTAATGAAAAACTGTTTTTT.

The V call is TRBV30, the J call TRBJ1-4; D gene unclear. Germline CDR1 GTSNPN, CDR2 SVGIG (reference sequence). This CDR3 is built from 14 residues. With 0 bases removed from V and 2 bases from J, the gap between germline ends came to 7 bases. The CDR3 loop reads CAWSVGGTNEKLFF. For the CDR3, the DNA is TGTGCCTGGAGTGTCGGAGGGACTAATGAAAAACTGTTTTTT.

For the CDR3, the DNA is TGTGCCAGCAGCTTGAACAGGGGTAGGAATGAGCAGTTCTTC. Encoded protein: CASSLNRGRNEQFF. This chain connects TRBV7-3 to TRBJ2-1; 7 nucleotides align to TRBD1. Looked up from germline, CDR1 is SGHTA and CDR2 is FQGTGA. Trimming took 3 bases from V and 7 from J; bases not matched to a gene: 6. The CDR3 covers 14 residues.

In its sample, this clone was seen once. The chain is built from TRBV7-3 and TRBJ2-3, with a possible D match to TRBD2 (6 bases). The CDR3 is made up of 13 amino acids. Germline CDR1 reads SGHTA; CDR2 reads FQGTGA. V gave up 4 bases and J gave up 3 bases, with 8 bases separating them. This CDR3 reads CASSSRETDTQYF. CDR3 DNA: TGTGCCAGCAGCTCGCGGGAAACAGATACGCAGTATTTT.

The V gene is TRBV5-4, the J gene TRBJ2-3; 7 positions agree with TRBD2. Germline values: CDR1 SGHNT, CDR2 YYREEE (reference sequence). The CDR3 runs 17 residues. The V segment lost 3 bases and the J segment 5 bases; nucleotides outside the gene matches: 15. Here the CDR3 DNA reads TGTGCCAGCAGCTCCATTGCGGGAGTACTAGTGGGAGATACGCAGTATTTT. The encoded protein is CASSSIAGVLVGDTQYF. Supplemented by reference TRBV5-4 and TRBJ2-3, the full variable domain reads ETGVTQSPTHLIKTRGQQVTLRCSSQSGHNTVSWYQQALGQGPQFIFQYYREEENGRGNFPPRFSGLQFPNYSSELNVNALELDDSALYLCASSSIAGVLVGDTQYFGPGTRLTVL.

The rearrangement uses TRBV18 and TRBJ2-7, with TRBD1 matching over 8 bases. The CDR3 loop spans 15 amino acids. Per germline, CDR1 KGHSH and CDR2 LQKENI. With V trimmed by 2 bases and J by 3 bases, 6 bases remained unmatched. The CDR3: CASSPGQGSSYEQYF. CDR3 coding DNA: TGTGCCAGCTCACCAGGACAGGGAAGTAGCTACGAGCAGTACTTC.

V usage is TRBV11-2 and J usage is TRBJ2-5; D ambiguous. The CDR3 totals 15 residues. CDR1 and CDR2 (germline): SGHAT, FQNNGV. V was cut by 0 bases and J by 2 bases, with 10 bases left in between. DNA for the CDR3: TGTGCCAGCAGCTTAGATAGGCACAGACAAGAGACCCAGTACTTC. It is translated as CASSLDRHRQETQYF.

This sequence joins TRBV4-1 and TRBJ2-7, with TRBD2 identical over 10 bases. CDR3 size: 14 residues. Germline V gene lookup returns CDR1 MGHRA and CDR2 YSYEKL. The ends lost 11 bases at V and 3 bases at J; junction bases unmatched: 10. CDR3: CALRSLAGGYEQYF. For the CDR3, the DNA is TGCGCCCTCAGGTCGTTAGCGGGGGGCTACGAGCAGTACTTC.